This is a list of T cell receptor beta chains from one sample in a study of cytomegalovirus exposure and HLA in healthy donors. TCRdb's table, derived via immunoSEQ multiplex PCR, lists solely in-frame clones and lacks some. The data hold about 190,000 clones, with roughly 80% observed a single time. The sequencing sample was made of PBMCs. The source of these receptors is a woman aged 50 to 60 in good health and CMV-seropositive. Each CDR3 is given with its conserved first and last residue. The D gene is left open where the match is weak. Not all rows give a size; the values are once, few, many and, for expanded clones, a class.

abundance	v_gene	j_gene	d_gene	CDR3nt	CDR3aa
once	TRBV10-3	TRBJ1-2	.	TGTGCCTCTAGCGGGGAGCGCGGATATGGCTACACCTTC	CASSGERGYGYTF
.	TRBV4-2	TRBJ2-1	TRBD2	TGTGCCAGCAGCCAAAACCCCTTGGCGGGGGAGTACAATGAGCAGTTCTTC	CASSQNPLAGEYNEQFF
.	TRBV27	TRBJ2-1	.	TGTGCCAGCAGAGATAGTCGGAATGAGCAGTTCTTC	CASRDSRNEQFF
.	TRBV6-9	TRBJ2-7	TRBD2	TGTGCCAGCAGTCCTCATAGCGGGGGCCCTGACGAGCAGTACTTC	CASSPHSGGPDEQYF
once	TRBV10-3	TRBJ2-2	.	TGTGCCATCAGTGTGAATCTAGGGGTGGACACCGGGGAGCTGTTTTTT	CAISVNLGVDTGELFF
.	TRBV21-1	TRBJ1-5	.	TGTGCCAGGGAGGACAGTAGCAATCAGCCCCAGCATTTT	CAREDSSNQPQHF
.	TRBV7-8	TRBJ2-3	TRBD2	TGTGCCAGCAGCCCCCGAAACAGCGGGGCTACAGATACGCAGTATTTT	CASSPRNSGATDTQYF
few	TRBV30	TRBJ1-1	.	TGTGCCTGGAGTGTGAAACGGGCGGGTGAAGCTTTCTTT	CAWSVKRAGEAFF
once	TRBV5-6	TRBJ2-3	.	TGTGCCAGTGGCCGGAGGGTAGATACGCAGTATTTT	CASGRRVDTQYF
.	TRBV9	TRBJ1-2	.	TGTGCCAGCAGCGTAGGAGGGAGTCAAGGCTACACCTTC	CASSVGGSQGYTF
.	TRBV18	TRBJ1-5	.	TGTGCCAGCTCACCAGACGGGGGAGGTCAGCCCCAGCATTTT	CASSPDGGGQPQHF
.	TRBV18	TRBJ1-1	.	TGTGCCAGCTCACCTGGGGGGGGGAACACTGAAGCTTTCTTT	CASSPGGGNTEAFF
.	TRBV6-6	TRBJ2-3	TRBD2	TGTGCCAGCAGTAGCGGGGGGGCCACAGATACGCAGTATTTT	CASSSGGATDTQYF
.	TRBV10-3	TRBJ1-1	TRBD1	TGTGCCATCAGTGAGGGGACAGTGGGAACTGAAGCTTTCTTT	CAISEGTVGTEAFF
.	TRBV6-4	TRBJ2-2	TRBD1	TGTGCCAGCAGCGGACAGGGGGCTAAGAACACCGGGGAGCTGTTTTTT	CASSGQGAKNTGELFF
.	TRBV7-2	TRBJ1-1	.	TGTGCCAGCAGCCCAATTCAGGGGCGGCTCACTGAAGCTTTCTTT	CASSPIQGRLTEAFF
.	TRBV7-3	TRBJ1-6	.	TGTGCCAGCAGCATTCCCGGGACACCCCTCCACTTT	CASSIPGTPLHF
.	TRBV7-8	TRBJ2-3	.	TGTGCCAGCAGCCCACGGGGTCCAGATACGCAGTATTTT	CASSPRGPDTQYF